Below are 15 T cell receptor delta chains sequenced from a single sample in a study of γδ T cells in repeated Plasmodium falciparum infection. TCRdb ran CATT on the multiplex PCR reads. The sample contains roughly 93,000 delta-chain clones, roughly 1.4% of which appear only once. Bulk repertoires came from Vgamma9/Vdelta2+ or Vdelta2-negative gammadelta T cells flow-sorted from PBMC. The sequenced sample consisted of gamma-delta T cells from blood. Source of these receptors: a pool of human donors (malaria-infected and uninfected, not separated).

On this clone: The protein that TCRdb holds for this DNA derives from a much larger clone and differs from the translated DNA at residue 7, which likely indicates a read error; the protein shown here is translated from the DNA. The chain links TRDV1 to TRDJ1, with TRDD3 as a possible D gene (5 bases). The V end lost 1 base, the J end lost 8 bases, and 23 bases lay between the germline ends. The length of the CDR3 is 17 residues. Germline lookup yields CDR1 TSWWSYY and CDR2 QGS. CDR3 protein: CALGERAGIFVQTKLIF. For the CDR3, the DNA is TGTGCTCTTGGGGAACGAGCTGGGATTTTCGTTCAAACCAAACTCATCTTT.

This clone occurred many times. A far larger clone is one base from this, pointing to a likely read error. This CDR3 is also generated by other DNA sequences in the sample. The V gene is TRDV2, the J gene TRDJ1; 7 bases line up with TRDD3. This CDR3 comprises 19 residues. Germline lookup yields CDR1 GEAIGNYY and CDR2 EKD. CDR3 loop: CACDSLYTLLGERTDKLIF. The CDR3 nucleotides are TGTGCCTGTGACTCACTTTATACCTTGTTGGGGGAAAGGACCGATAAGCTCATCTTT.

This clone appeared a few times. Translating this DNA gives a protein that differs at residue 18 from the TCRdb one, which belongs to a much larger clone; a read error is likely, and the protein shown is this translation. The chain employs TRDV1 and TRDJ1; 12 bases agree with TRDD3. TCRdb supplies no J gene; here it was assigned by aligning the nucleotide sequence to germline. The CDR3 has 22 residues. Germline V CDR1 and CDR2: TSWWSYY, QGS. The CDR3 protein is CALGELIARALTGGYQTGKLIF. CDR3 DNA: TGTGCTCTTGGGGAACTTATAGCTCGAGCTCTAACTGGGGGATACCAAACCGGTAAACTCATCTTT.

This clone occurred a few times. The TCRdb protein comes from a much larger clone and disagrees with this DNA's translation at residue 5, likely due to a read error; the protein given here is derived from the DNA. The chain joins TRDV2 to TRDJ3, with TRDD3 matching over 9 bases. No J segment appears in TCRdb, so it was assigned here by matching the sequence to germline. Trimming took 3 bases from V and 0 from J; bases not matched to a gene: 11. Germline V gene data show CDR1 as GEAIGNYY and CDR2 as EKD. The CDR3 covers 20 residues. The CDR3 loop is CACDAAAGGSGSWDTRQMFF. CDR3 nucleotides: TGTGCCTGTGACGCGGCGGCTGGGGGATCGGGCTCCTGGGACACCCGACAGATGTTTTTC.

This clone was recorded a few times. TCRdb's entry gives the protein of a much larger clone, which mismatches this DNA's translation at residue 13, likely from a read error; the protein reported here is translated from the DNA. V gene TRDV2 was called; the J gene was not. CDR1 and CDR2 (germline): GEAIGNYY, EKD. The CDR3 is 15 residues long. In DNA, the CDR3 is TGTGCCTGTGAGAATATGGGGGGGACGACAGCACAACCCTTCTTT. Translated, it gives CACENMGGTTAQPFF.

This clone was counted ten times or more. V usage is TRDV1 and J usage is TRDJ1; tentative D call: TRDD3 (6 bases). No J segment appears in TCRdb, so it was assigned here by matching the sequence to germline. The V gene's germline CDR1 is TSWWSYY and CDR2 QGS. The CDR3 runs 19 residues. The V end was cut by 5 bases, the J end by 6 bases, with 31 bases between. The CDR3 nucleotides are TGTGCTCTTGGGTTGCCATTTCCCGCCCCGTTGTGGGGATTATATAAACTCATCTTT. This translates into CALGLPFPAPLWGLYKLIF.

With regard to this clone: TCRdb's protein for this DNA is that of a much larger clone and differs from the translation at residue 17, likely a read error; the protein shown is the DNA translation. The rearrangement uses TRDV1 and TRDJ2; 13 bases match TRDD3. Because TCRdb records no J gene, it was assigned here through a match of the DNA to germline. The CDR3 extends over 22 amino acids. The germline gives CDR1 TSWWSYY, CDR2 QGS. The DNA of the CDR3 is TGTGCTCTTGGGGAACCACCCTTCCTACTGGGGGATACGCGGCCTTTGGCAGCACAACTCTTCTTT. This encodes CALGEPPFLLGDTRPLAAQLFF.

This clone was recorded at least ten times. The protein held in TCRdb is that of a much larger clone and does not match this DNA's translation at residue 16, likely because of a read error; the protein shown is translated from the DNA. This chain joins TRDV1 and TRDJ1; 8 nucleotides align to TRDD3. V lost 2 bases and J lost 10; bases outside the gene matches: 24. Germline V gene lookup returns CDR1 TSWWSYY and CDR2 QGS. The length of the CDR3 is 19 residues. CDR3 bases: TGTGCTCTTGGGGAAGCGTCGAGTCCCAACTACTGGGGGGGCTACAGACTCATCTTT. It is translated as CALGEASSPNYWGGYRLIF.

There are a few counts of this clone. TCRdb lists the protein of a much larger clone for this DNA, which differs at residue 12, so this is likely a read error; the protein given here is translated from the DNA itself. CDR3 protein: CACDGLLGDTRRLIF. The CDR3 bases are TGTGCCTGTGACGGATTACTGGGGGATACGCGAAGACTCATCTTT. The V and J genes are TRDV2 and TRDJ1, with 13 bases fitting TRDD3. No J gene was available from TCRdb, and it was assigned here by a germline match of the DNA. V lost 3 bases, J lost 10 bases, and 10 bases stayed unmatched. The CDR3 loop spans 15 amino acids. The V gene's germline CDR1 is GEAIGNYY and CDR2 EKD.

The sample holds a few counts of this clone. One base separates it from a far larger clone, so it is likely a read error. Other DNA sequences in this sample translate to the same CDR3. The V gene is given as TRDV1, and no J gene call is available; the tabulated D call, TRDD3, remains unverified against the DNA. The CDR3 extends over 20 amino acids. Per germline, CDR1 TSWWSYY and CDR2 QGS. This chain's CDR3 is CALGGSFFLLMGIVTDKLIF. The CDR3 DNA follows: TGTGCTCTTGGGGGGTCCTTTTTCCTACTCATGGGGATAGTAACCGATAAACTTATCTTT.

As regards this clone: This DNA translates differently at residue 17 from the TCRdb protein, which is that of a much larger clone; a read error is likely, and the protein shown is the DNA's own translation. This chain links TRDV1 with TRDJ1, with 10 bases lining up with TRDD3. The CDR3 has 24 residues. CDR1 is TSWWSYY and CDR2 is QGS in the germline V gene. Unmatched junction bases numbered 28, after V lost 2 bases and J lost 1 base. CDR3 sequence reads: CALGELASDTGGCRIRGGTDKLIF. In DNA form, the CDR3 reads TGTGCTCTTGGGGAATTAGCCTCCGATACTGGGGGATGCCGGATTAGGGGAGGCACCGATAAACTCATCTTT.

A note on this clone: A far larger clone is one nucleotide away, so this likely arose from a read error. Other DNA sequences within the sample encode an identical CDR3. The gene calls are TRDV1 and TRDJ1, with a possible D match to TRDD2 (5 bases). The J gene comes from matching the DNA to germline here; TCRdb lacks it. Germline-derived CDR1 and CDR2 are TSWWSYY and QGS. Trimming removed 6 bases at V and 0 bases at J, with 20 bases between. The CDR3 totals 17 residues. The CDR3 loop reads CALGDLFPPRYTDKLIF. CDR3 nucleotide sequence: TGTGCTCTTGGAGACCTCTTCCCTCCGCGGTACACCGATAAACTCATCTTT.

With respect to this clone: This likely stems from a read error, as it lies one base from a far larger clone. In the same sample, other DNA sequences code for this CDR3. This sequence joins TRDV2 and TRDJ1; maybe TRDD3 (6 bases). Germline matching of the DNA provided the J gene here, since TCRdb leaves it blank. Looked up from germline, CDR1 is GEAIGNYY and CDR2 is EKD. The CDR3 spans 15 residues. DNA of the CDR3: TGCGCCTGTGACACCGTGGGGGGCTACACCGATAAACTCATCTTT. Translated, it gives CACDTVGGYTDKLIF.

Only a few counts were recorded for this clone. TCRdb assigns this DNA the protein of a much larger clone, which departs from its translation at residue 7; this likely reflects a read error, and the protein shown comes from translating the DNA. The chain carries TRDV1 and TRDJ1, with D uncertain. V lost 2 bases to trimming and J lost 3 bases, with 10 bases between them. Germline CDR1 reads TSWWSYY; CDR2 reads QGS. The CDR3 extends over 14 amino acids. The CDR3 reads CALGEEGRSDKLIF. The CDR3 nucleotides are TGTGCTCTTGGGGAAGAGGGTAGGTCCGATAAACTCATCTTT.

This clone has only a few counts. The protein TCRdb lists belongs to a much larger clone and differs from this DNA's translation at residue 14, which points to a read error; the protein shown is made from the DNA. The chain links TRDV1 to TRDJ1; TRDD3 aligns across 11 bases. Since TCRdb gives no J gene, matching the DNA to germline was used here to assign it. The CDR3 length is 22 residues. Germline V gene sequence: CDR1 TSWWSYY, CDR2 QGS. Trimming cost V 3 bases and J 8 bases; bases outside gene matches: 29. This CDR3 reads CALGERGTGGYGSSGCPMKLIF. The CDR3 region has the DNA TGTGCTCTTGGGGAGCGTGGTACTGGGGGATATGGGTCGAGTGGTTGTCCGATGAAACTCATCTTT.